The next 27 T cell receptor beta chains were all read from a single sample in a study of cytomegalovirus exposure and HLA in healthy donors. In the PCR, 60 Vbeta and 13 Jbeta primers were used. TCRdb's table, derived via immunoSEQ multiplex PCR, lists solely in-frame clones and lacks some. This table has 100,000 to 150,000 clones, roughly 84% appearing once. Sequenced sample: PBMCs. Receptor source: a boy aged 10-17 years in good health and CMV-seronegative.

The rearrangement uses TRBV7-9 and TRBJ1-1, with 8 bases aligning to TRBD1. J gave up 5 bases and V 5 bases, and 7 bases lay outside the gene matches. The CDR3 spans 14 residues. Per germline, CDR1 SEHNR and CDR2 FQNEAQ (reference sequence). The CDR3 DNA reads as TGTGCCAGCAGCCCGACAGGGGTGGCGACTGAAGCTTTCTTT. Amino acids: CASSPTGVATEAFF.

The CDR3 DNA sequence: TGTGCCAGCTCATCGCCGGGACAGGGGGGTGAAAAACTGTTTTTT. It specifies CASSSPGQGGEKLFF. The chain combines TRBV18 with TRBJ1-4; 11 nucleotides agree with TRBD1. Germline V lookup: CDR1 KGHSH, CDR2 LQKENI. The CDR3 totals 15 residues. Losses at the gene ends were 5 bases for V and 7 bases for J; bases not matched to a gene: 6.

The chain recombines TRBV18 with TRBJ1-5; D uncertain. There are 15 residues in the CDR3. Trimming stripped 4 bases from V and 3 bases from J, with 13 bases between. Germline V gives CDR1 KGHSH, CDR2 LQKENI. The CDR3 bases are TGTGCCAGCTCACAGACGGGGAATTACAATCAGCCCCAGCATTTT. Translated, it gives CASSQTGNYNQPQHF.

The chain is built from TRBV6-1 and TRBJ1-5; unclear D gene. Per the germline V gene, CDR1 is MNHNS and CDR2 is SASEGT. This CDR3 contains 15 residues. The germline V and J ends were trimmed by 1 base and 7 bases, with 14 bases remaining between them. CDR3 bases: TGTGCCAGCAGTGAAGGAGCCGGGTTCGGACAGCCCCAGCATTTT. This sequence encodes CASSEGAGFGQPQHF.

CDR3 DNA sequence: TGTGCCAGCAGCTTAATGGAGGGGTATTTGAACACTGAAGCTTTCTTT. Its translation is CASSLMEGYLNTEAFF. The V gene is TRBV7-9, the J gene TRBJ1-1; a possible D gene is TRBD1 (5 bases). V was trimmed by 2 bases and J by 0 bases, leaving 13 bases between them. CDR3 length: 16 residues. The germline V gene encodes CDR1 SEHNR and CDR2 FQNEAQ (reference sequence). The full variable domain, rest sourced from reference TRBV7-9 and TRBJ1-1, is DTGVSQNPRHKITKRGQNVTFRCDPISEHNRLYWYRQTLGQGPEFLTYFQNEAQLEKSRLLSDRFSAERPKGSFSTLEIQRTEQGDSAMYLCASSLMEGYLNTEAFFGQGTRLTVV.

The rearrangement links TRBV6-5 to TRBJ2-1, with 8 bases fitting TRBD2. This CDR3 contains 14 residues. Germline assignment: CDR1 MNHEY and CDR2 SVGAGI. Losses at the gene ends were 5 bases for V and 4 bases for J; bases not matched to a gene: 4. CDR3: CASSPGGGYNEQFF. For the CDR3, the DNA is TGTGCCAGCAGTCCCGGGGGGGGATACAATGAGCAGTTCTTC.

The chain links TRBV7-3 to TRBJ2-7; 7 bases are shared with TRBD1. Germline V gene sequence: CDR1 SGHTA, CDR2 FQGTGA. The CDR3 runs 12 residues. The V segment lost 6 bases and the J segment 6 bases; nucleotides outside the gene matches: 5. Written as DNA, the CDR3 is TGTGCCAGCAGTTTCCCAGGGGGCGAGCAGTACTTC. This gives the protein CASSFPGGEQYF.

The genes are TRBV9 and TRBJ1-1, with 7 bases that match TRBD1. Looked up from germline, CDR1 is SGDLS and CDR2 is YYNGEE. CDR3 length equals 14 residues. The J segment lost 0 bases and the V segment lost 2 bases, leaving 1 base of the junction unmatched. CDR3 sequence reads: CASSVQGVNTEAFF. Here the CDR3 DNA reads TGTGCCAGCAGCGTCCAGGGGGTGAACACTGAAGCTTTCTTT.

The V call is TRBV4-1, the J call TRBJ1-2; the D is unclear. The CDR3 covers 15 residues. V was shortened by 4 bases and J by 1 base, with 13 bases between the two germline ends. Per germline, CDR1 MGHRA and CDR2 YSYEKL. Written as DNA, the CDR3 is TGCGCCAGCAGCCTTGAGGGCAGTAATAACTATGGCTACACCTTC. Translation gives CASSLEGSNNYGYTF.

The rearrangement links TRBV13 to TRBJ1-5, with 7 bases matching TRBD1. Trimming cost V 5 bases and J 5 bases; bases outside gene matches: 3. Looked up from germline, CDR1 is PRHDT and CDR2 is FYEKMQ (reference sequence). The CDR3 covers 13 residues. For the CDR3, the DNA is TGTGCCAGCAGCGTCGACAGGGATCAGCCCCAGCATTTT. Translation gives CASSVDRDQPQHF. The full variable domain, in which reference TRBV13 and TRBJ1-5 provide the parts outside the CDR3, is AAGVIQSPRHLIKEKRETATLKCYPIPRHDTVYWYQQGPGQDPQFLISFYEKMQSDKGSIPDRFSAQQFSDYHSELNMSSLELGDSALYFCASSVDRDQPQHFGDGTRLSIL.

This clone came up once. V is TRBV12-5 and J is TRBJ2-1, with 12 bases lining up with TRBD2. CDR1 is LGHNT, CDR2 FRNRAP, per germline. The CDR3 length is 16 residues. J gave up 13 bases and V 6 bases, and 16 bases lay outside the gene matches. The CDR3 DNA sequence: TGTGCTAGTGGGACAGTCCTGACTAGCGGGAGAGGTATCCAGTTCTTC. It translates to CASGTVLTSGRGIQFF.

This chain joins TRBV4-1 and TRBJ2-1; 9 bases are shared with TRBD2. Germline V gene data show CDR1 as MGHRA and CDR2 as YSYEKL. The length of the CDR3 is 18 residues. After removal of 0 bases from V and 8 bases from J, the junction contained 14 bases not matched to a gene. The CDR3: CASSQDRLAGDLLYEQFF. In DNA, the CDR3 is TGCGCCAGCAGCCAAGATCGATTAGCGGGAGATCTACTTTATGAGCAGTTCTTC.

The chain combines TRBV15 with TRBJ2-3; 9 nucleotides align to TRBD2. The CDR3 runs to 15 residues. V lost 4 bases to trimming and J lost 5 bases; unmatched junction nucleotides: 7. Germline V gives CDR1 LNHNV, CDR2 YYDKDF (reference sequence). Written as DNA, the CDR3 is TGTGCCACCAGCATGGTTAGCGGGGGCTTAGATACGCAGTATTTT. This sequence encodes CATSMVSGGLDTQYF. The full variable domain, completed using reference TRBV15 and TRBJ2-3, is DAMVIQNPRYQVTQFGKPVTLSCSQTLNHNVMYWYQQKSSQAPKLLFHYYDKDFNNEADTPDNFQSRRPNTSFCFLDIRSPGLGDTAMYLCATSMVSGGLDTQYFGPGTRLTVL.

The genes are TRBV29-1 and TRBJ1-4, with unresolved D. The V gene lost 6 bases and the J gene lost 3 bases, with 11 bases spanning the gap. The germline V gene encodes CDR1 SQVTM and CDR2 ANQGSEA. This CDR3 comprises 13 residues. The CDR3 region has the DNA TGCAGCGTGGGCGGGAGGTCTAATGAAAAACTGTTTTTT. Its translation is CSVGGRSNEKLFF.

This clone was counted a few times. The chain carries TRBV5-1 and TRBJ2-7, with D perhaps matching TRBD1 (6 bases). Germline V CDR1 and CDR2: SGHRS, YFSETQ. This CDR3 has 17 amino acids. V was trimmed by 1 base and J by 1 base, leaving 18 bases between them. Here the CDR3 reads CASSLFPTDSPSYEQYF. The DNA for the CDR3 is TGCGCCAGCAGCTTGTTTCCTACGGACAGCCCATCCTACGAGCAGTACTTC.

The V gene is TRBV11-2, the J gene TRBJ2-3, with 11 bases matching TRBD2. Per germline, CDR1 SGHAT and CDR2 FQNNGV. This CDR3 has 17 residues. V dropped 5 bases and J dropped 6; count of bases not matched to a gene: 13. CDR3 amino acids: CASSRETSGEPRDTQYF. CDR3 coding DNA: TGTGCCAGCAGCCGTGAGACTAGCGGGGAGCCCAGGGATACGCAGTATTTT.

This chain links TRBV18 with TRBJ2-6; possible D gene TRBD1, 6 bases. Deletions cut 5 bases from V and 3 bases from J, with 11 bases between. Germline assignment: CDR1 KGHSH and CDR2 LQKENI. CDR3 size: 15 residues. This CDR3 reads CASSATGNGANVLTF. The DNA for the CDR3 is TGTGCCAGCTCAGCTACAGGGAATGGGGCCAACGTCCTGACTTTC. Full variable domain (remainder filled in from reference TRBV18 and TRBJ2-6): NAGVMQNPRHLVRRRGQEARLRCSPMKGHSHVYWYRQLPEEGLKFMVYLQKENIIDESGMPKERFSAEFPKEGPSILRIQQVVRGDSAAYFCASSATGNGANVLTFGAGSRLTVL.

The chain uses TRBV5-1 and TRBJ2-7, with 8 nucleotides matching TRBD2. Germline V gene data show CDR1 as SGHRS and CDR2 as YFSETQ. The CDR3 sequence is 16 residues long. Trimming cost V 4 bases and J 5 bases; bases outside gene matches: 14. This chain's CDR3 is CASSQVGSGSLDEQYF. DNA of the CDR3: TGCGCCAGCAGCCAAGTTGGGAGCGGGAGTTTGGACGAGCAGTACTTC.

The CDR3: CASSTEPETQYF. CDR3 coding DNA: TGTGCCAGCAGCACGGAGCCAGAGACCCAGTACTTC. The chain carries TRBV9 and TRBJ2-5, with D hard to call. Trimming stripped 4 bases from V and 4 bases from J, with 8 bases between. The CDR3 runs 12 residues. Germline loops: CDR1 SGDLS, CDR2 YYNGEE.

The J gene is TRBJ1-5, the V gene TRBV7-8, with 7 bases matching TRBD1. Losses at the gene ends were 5 bases for V and 0 bases for J; bases not matched to a gene: 4. This CDR3 is built from 15 residues. Looked up from germline, CDR1 is SGHVS and CDR2 is FQNEAQ. CDR3 amino acids: CASSRQGNSNQPQHF. The CDR3 nucleotides read TGTGCCAGCAGCCGACAGGGAAATAGCAATCAGCCCCAGCATTTT.

This chain's CDR3 is CASSLAGSKGPAANIQYF. CDR3 DNA sequence: TGTGCCAGCAGCTTAGCGGGGAGCAAGGGCCCAGCGGCAAACATTCAGTACTTC. The chain uses TRBV7-2 and TRBJ2-4, with D perhaps TRBD2 (5 bases). The V end lost 0 bases, the J end lost 6 bases, and 21 bases lay between the germline ends. CDR3 size: 18 residues. Germline V gene sequence: CDR1 SGHTA, CDR2 FQGNSA. Full variable domain (outside the CDR3, taken from reference TRBV7-2 and TRBJ2-4): GAGVSQSPSNKVTEKGKDVELRCDPISGHTALYWYRQSLGQGLEFLIYFQGNSAPDKSGLPSDRFSAERTGGSVSTLTIQRTQQEDSAVYLCASSLAGSKGPAANIQYFGAGTRLSVL.

This clone came up a few times. The genes are TRBV4-1 and TRBJ2-6, with D possibly being TRBD2 (5 bases). Trimming shortened V by 0 bases and J by 2 bases, and 8 bases separated the two germline ends. Germline CDR1 MGHRA, CDR2 YSYEKL. This CDR3 is 16 amino acids long. CDR3 nucleotide sequence: TGCGCCAGCAGCCAAGAACCCGGGACTGGGGCCAACGTCCTGACTTTC. It yields the protein CASSQEPGTGANVLTF.

The rearrangement uses TRBV7-3 and TRBJ2-1; TRBD2 might be the D (6 bases). Germline V gene lookup returns CDR1 SGHTA and CDR2 FQGTGA. This CDR3 has 14 amino acids. The germline V and J ends were trimmed by 5 bases and 6 bases, with 14 bases remaining between them. The CDR3 region is CASSLPGLPNEQFF. CDR3 nucleotide sequence: TGTGCCAGCAGCCTACCGGGACTCCCCAATGAGCAGTTCTTC.

This clone has only one observation. This chain uses TRBV5-1 with TRBJ2-7; maybe TRBD1 (5 bases). The CDR3 extends over 15 amino acids. Germline V gene data show CDR1 as SGHRS and CDR2 as YFSETQ. Trimming stripped 0 bases from V and 2 bases from J, with 12 bases between. DNA of the CDR3: TGCGCCAGCAGCTTGGCCATGGACACACCCTACGAGCAGTACTTC. Protein: CASSLAMDTPYEQYF.

Only a few counts were recorded for this clone. J is TRBJ2-7 and V is TRBV4-3; 9 bases map to TRBD2. Looked up from germline, CDR1 is LGHNA and CDR2 is YSLEER. The ends lost 0 bases at V and 6 bases at J; junction bases unmatched: 9. The length of the CDR3 is 16 residues. Written as DNA, the CDR3 is TGCGCCAGCAGCCAAGATTTGGGCGGGGGGGCGTCCGAGCAGTACTTC. Amino acids: CASSQDLGGGASEQYF.

This chain connects TRBV9 to TRBJ2-7; tentatively, D is TRBD1 (6 bases). V was trimmed by 4 bases and J by 2 bases, leaving 16 bases between them. The CDR3 has 15 residues. Per the germline V gene, CDR1 is SGDLS and CDR2 is YYNGEE. The DNA for the CDR3 is TGTGCCAGCAGCTCAAATCCACAGGGCGCCTACGAGCAGTACTTC. It translates to CASSSNPQGAYEQYF.

The CDR3, as DNA: TGTGCCAGCAGTGAAAGTAGGGGCTTTGGCTACACCTTC. Translation: CASSESRGFGYTF. The chain couples TRBV6-1 to TRBJ1-2; the D gene is possibly TRBD1 (5 bases). Trimming removed 2 bases from V and 7 bases from J, with 11 bases in between. CDR1 is MNHNS and CDR2 is SASEGT in the germline V gene. The CDR3 is 13 residues long.